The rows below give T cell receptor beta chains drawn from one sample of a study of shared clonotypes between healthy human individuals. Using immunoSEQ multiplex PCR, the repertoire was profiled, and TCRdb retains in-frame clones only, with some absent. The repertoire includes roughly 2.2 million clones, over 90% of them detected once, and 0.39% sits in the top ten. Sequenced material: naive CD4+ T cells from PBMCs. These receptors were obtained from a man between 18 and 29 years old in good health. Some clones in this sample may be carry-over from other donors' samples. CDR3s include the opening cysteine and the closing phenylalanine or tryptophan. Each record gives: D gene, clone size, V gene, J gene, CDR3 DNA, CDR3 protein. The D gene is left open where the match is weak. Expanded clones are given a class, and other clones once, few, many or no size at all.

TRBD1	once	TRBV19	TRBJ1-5	TGTGCCAGTAGTTATGACAGGGATAGCAATCAGCCCCAGCATTTT	CASSYDRDSNQPQHF
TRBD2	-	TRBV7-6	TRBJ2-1	TGTGCCAGCAGCCCCACTAGCGGACTAGCGGGGAACAATGAGCAGTTCTTC	CASSPTSGLAGNNEQFF
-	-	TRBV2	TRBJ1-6	TGTGCCAGCAATAGCCCTGCGGGTGGTTCACCCCTCCACTTT	CASNSPAGGSPLHF
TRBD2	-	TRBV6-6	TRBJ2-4	TGTGCCAGCACCTCCACTAGCGGCCTAGCCAAAAACATTCAGTACTTC	CASTSTSGLAKNIQYF
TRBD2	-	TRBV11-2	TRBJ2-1	TGTGCCAGCAGCTTAGTGGGACTAGCGGGATTTGAGCAGTTCTTC	CASSLVGLAGFEQFF
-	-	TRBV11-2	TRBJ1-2	TGTGCCAGCAGCCCCCGGGGGGTTTTTGATGGCTACACCTTC	CASSPRGVFDGYTF
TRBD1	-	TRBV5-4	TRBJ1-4	TGTGCCAGCAGCTTGGACAGGGGTATAGGGGAAAAACTGTTTTTT	CASSLDRGIGEKLFF
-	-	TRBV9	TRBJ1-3	TGTGCCAGCTCTCAGACGGATTTCGCTGGAAACACCATATATTTT	CASSQTDFAGNTIYF
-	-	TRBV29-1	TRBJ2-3	TGCAGCGTTGAAGGGCCCCTCGAGGGGAGCACAGATACGCAGTATTTT	CSVEGPLEGSTDTQYF
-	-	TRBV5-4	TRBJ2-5	TGTGCCAGCAGCTGGCCCCTGGGAGGCCAGTACTTC	CASSWPLGGQYF
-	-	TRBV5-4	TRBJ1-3	TGTGCCAGCAGCCCCTCTACAGGGACTGGAAACACCATATATTTT	CASSPSTGTGNTIYF
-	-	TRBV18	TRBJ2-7	TGTGCCAGCTCACCCGCTAGAGTCCCCTACGAGCAGTACTTC	CASSPARVPYEQYF
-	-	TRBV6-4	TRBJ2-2	TGTGCCAGCAGTATAAGCGGAAACACCGGGGAGCTGTTTTTT	CASSISGNTGELFF
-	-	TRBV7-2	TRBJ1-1	TGTGCCAGCAGCTCTCGGACGGGGAACACTGAAGCTTTCTTT	CASSSRTGNTEAFF
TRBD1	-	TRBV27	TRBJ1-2	TGTGCCAGCAGTTTATTAGCCGGGACAGGCCTAGGCTACACCTTC	CASSLLAGTGLGYTF
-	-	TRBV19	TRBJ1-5	TGTGCCAGTAGTATAGGTGTCAAGCGGCCCCAGCATTTT	CASSIGVKRPQHF
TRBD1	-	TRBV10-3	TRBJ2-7	TGTGCCATCAGTCCCCCGGGACAGGGCTACGAGCAGTACTTC	CAISPPGQGYEQYF
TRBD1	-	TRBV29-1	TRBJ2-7	TGCAGCGTGACAGGGGCTGTCACCTACGAGCAGTACTTC	CSVTGAVTYEQYF
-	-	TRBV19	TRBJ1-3	TGTGCCAGTAGGACATACGGGACGGATGGAAACACCATATATTTT	CASRTYGTDGNTIYF
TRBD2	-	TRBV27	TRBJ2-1	TGTGCCAGCAGGCTAACCCCCATGGTACTAGCGGGAAACAATGAGCAGTTCTTC	CASRLTPMVLAGNNEQFF
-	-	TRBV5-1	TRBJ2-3	TGCGCCAGCAGCTTGGCCCCGGGAGATACGCAGTATTTT	CASSLAPGDTQYF
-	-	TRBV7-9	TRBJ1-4	TGTGCCAGCAGGAATGGGTGGGAAAAACTGTTTTTT	CASRNGWEKLFF
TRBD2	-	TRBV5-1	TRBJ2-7	TGCGCCAGCGCGCGACTAGCGGGAGTATCAAGCGGTGAGCAGTACTTC	CASARLAGVSSGEQYF
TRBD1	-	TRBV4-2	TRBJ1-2	TGTGCCAGCAGCCAAGATTTGGAACAGGGGATCCGATATGGCTACACCTTC	CASSQDLEQGIRYGYTF
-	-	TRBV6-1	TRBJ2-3	TGTGCCAGCAGCTCCGTCGCGGGTGCAGATACGCAGTATTTT	CASSSVAGADTQYF
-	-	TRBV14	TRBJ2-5	TGTGCCAGCAGCCAAGACTGGACCCCCCGGGGGGAGACCCAGTACTTC	CASSQDWTPRGETQYF
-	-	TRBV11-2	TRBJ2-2	TGTGCCAGCAGCTTAAGGATCCAGCGTCGCGGAGCCGGGGAGCTGTTTTTT	CASSLRIQRRGAGELFF
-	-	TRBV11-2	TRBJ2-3	TGTGCCAGCAGCTTAGGATTACGACGGGATACGCAGTATTTT	CASSLGLRRDTQYF
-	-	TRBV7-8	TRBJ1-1	TGTGCCAGCAGCGAACGGGGTTATGAAGCTTTCTTT	CASSERGYEAFF
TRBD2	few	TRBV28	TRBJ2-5	TGTGCCAGCAGTTTGTTGCGAAGCGGGAGGCGAGAGACCCAGTACTTC	CASSLLRSGRRETQYF
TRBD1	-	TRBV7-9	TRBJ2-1	TGTGCCAGCAGCTTAAAGGACAGGGGCAATGAGCAGTTCTTC	CASSLKDRGNEQFF